The 10 T cell receptor beta chains given below trace back to one sample, sequenced in a study of blood T cell repertoires in COVID-19 (dated by TCRdb to 2018 to 2021). Library preparation was by the immunoSEQ multiplex PCR assay. The immuneACCESS repertoire file appears here via TCRdb, limited to in-frame rearrangements. These files lack a portion of the clones; in checked studies, under half of the deficit traces to unresolved V genes, and the cause of the others is not known. Within this sample are about 68,000 clones, with 87% of them counted one time only. The ten largest clones take up roughly 3.6% of the sample. The sample comprised peripheral blood. The receptor source for this set is a woman aged 45 to 65 with COVID-19, enrolled during active disease.

The J gene is TRBJ2-2, the V gene TRBV15, with 16 bases fitting TRBD2. The CDR3 is 22 amino acids. From germline, CDR1 is LNHNV and CDR2 YYDKDF (reference sequence). V was pared by 8 bases and J by 7 bases, with 25 bases of the junction left unmatched. The CDR3 DNA sequence: TGTGCCACCTCACGGGGGGCCAACAGCCCGGGACTAGCGGGAGGGCCGATCGGGGAGCTGTTTTTT. Protein product: CATSRGANSPGLAGGPIGELFF.

The rearrangement links TRBV2 to TRBJ2-5; 14 bases fit TRBD2. Germline loops: CDR1 SNHLY, CDR2 FYNNEI. The CDR3 spans 15 residues. V shed 8 bases and J 5 bases; nucleotides not matched to a gene: 7. The CDR3 protein is CASGRLAGGHETQYF. The CDR3 bases are TGTGCCAGCGGTCGACTAGCGGGAGGGCACGAGACCCAGTACTTC.

V and J are TRBV5-6 and TRBJ1-6, with 12 bases that match TRBD1. This CDR3 spans 16 amino acids. Germline assignment: CDR1 SGHDT and CDR2 YYEEEE. Trimming removed 4 bases from V and 8 bases from J; junction bases left unmatched: 7. In DNA, the CDR3 is TGTGCCAGCAGCCCTGGGACAGGGGGCGAGTATTCACCCCTCCACTTT. The encoded protein is CASSPGTGGEYSPLHF. Full variable domain (outside the CDR3, taken from reference TRBV5-6 and TRBJ1-6): DAGVTQSPTHLIKTRGQQVTLRCSPKSGHDTVSWYQQALGQGPQFIFQYYEEEERQRGNFPDRFSGHQFPNYSSELNVNALLLGDSALYLCASSPGTGGEYSPLHFGNGTRLTVT.

The chain uses TRBV15 and TRBJ2-1; 10 bases align to TRBD2. J was trimmed by 9 bases and V by 11 bases; bases with no gene match: 28. There are 19 residues in the CDR3. The germline gives CDR1 LNHNV, CDR2 YYDKDF (reference sequence). The CDR3 coding sequence is TGTGCCCCACATAGAAGGCTAGCGGGAGCAGGGAGGGGACACGGTGAGCAGTTCTTC. Its translation is CAPHRRLAGAGRGHGEQFF.

V is TRBV14 and J is TRBJ1-1, with a possible D match to TRBD1 (6 bases). Germline V gene data show CDR1 as SGHDN and CDR2 as FVKESK. There are 14 residues in the CDR3. Trimming removed 6 bases at V and 2 bases at J, with 13 bases between. The CDR3 nucleotides read TGTGCCAGCAGGCTTCGGGACAATAACACTGAAGCTTTCTTT. Translation gives CASRLRDNNTEAFF.

The chain joins TRBV9 to TRBJ2-1; 8 bases agree with TRBD2. The germline V gene encodes CDR1 SGDLS and CDR2 YYNGEE. CDR3 size: 16 residues. The J segment lost 7 bases and the V segment lost 3 bases, leaving 12 bases of the junction unmatched. The CDR3 spells CASSATLATGGNEQFF. CDR3 DNA sequence: TGTGCCAGCAGCGCAACCCTAGCGACGGGAGGGAATGAGCAGTTCTTC.

This chain links TRBV27 with TRBJ2-3; 13 bases are a match to TRBD2. Germline CDR1 MNHEY, CDR2 SMNVEV (reference sequence). With V trimmed by 6 bases and J by 6 bases, 0 bases remained unmatched. This CDR3 contains 13 residues. CDR3 region: CASRTSGRDTQYF. The DNA for the CDR3 is TGTGCCAGCAGGACTAGCGGGAGGGATACGCAGTATTTT.

J is TRBJ1-3 and V is TRBV18; 7 bases align to TRBD1. The J segment lost 0 bases and the V segment lost 3 bases, leaving 8 bases of the junction unmatched. The CDR3 is 17 residues long. Germline values: CDR1 KGHSH, CDR2 LQKENI. The CDR3 reads CASSPLGQLISGNTIYF. DNA for the CDR3: TGTGCCAGCTCACCGCTGGGACAGCTTATCTCTGGAAACACCATATATTTT.

This chain links TRBV4-3 with TRBJ2-3; the match to TRBD2 covers 9 bases. The CDR3 is 18 residues long. J gave up 5 bases and V 3 bases, and 15 bases lay outside the gene matches. The germline CDR1 and CDR2 sequences are LGHNA and YSLEER. The CDR3 loop reads CASSHSEGAGLAGDTQYF. In nucleotides, the CDR3 is TGCGCCAGCAGCCATAGCGAGGGGGCGGGACTAGCTGGAGATACGCAGTATTTT.

The chain couples TRBV11-3 to TRBJ1-1, with D maybe TRBD1 (6 bases). This CDR3 has 14 residues. Between the trimmed V and J ends, which lost 5 bases and 5 bases, there was a span of 15 bases. The V gene's germline CDR1 is SGHNT and CDR2 YENEEA. The CDR3: CASSIGRGLTEAFF. The DNA for the CDR3 is TGTGCCAGCAGCATTGGGCGGGGGCTGACTGAAGCTTTCTTT. Filled out from reference TRBV11-3 and TRBJ1-1, the complete variable domain reads EAGVVQSPRYKIIEKKQPVAFWCNPISGHNTLYWYLQNLGQGPELLIRYENEEAVDDSQLPKDRFSAERLKGVDSTLKIQPAELGDSAVYLCASSIGRGLTEAFFGQGTRLTVV.